This TCR beta chain came from a study of cytomegalovirus exposure and HLA in healthy donors. On the study more broadly: Early released data comprised tens of millions of unique TCRs from HLA-typed donors. Under 90% of around 390 genotyped donors fell in the Caucasian-associated ancestry cluster.

In the PCR, 60 Vbeta and 13 Jbeta primers were used. Sequencing used immunoSEQ multiplex PCR; TCRdb keeps in-frame clones, though not all of them. This table holds 100,000 to 150,000 clones, roughly 84% found once. The CDR3 is 17 residues long. CDR1 is MNHNS, CDR2 SASEGT, per germline. The V and J ends lost 1 base and 5 bases respectively, with 20 bases between them. The chain carries TRBV6-1 and TRBJ2-5; the D is unclear. This clonotype was sampled from a boy between 10 and 17 years old in good health and CMV-seronegative. What was sequenced was PBMCs. The CDR3 reads CASSEGPSFSVLETQYF. In DNA form, the CDR3 reads TGTGCCAGCAGTGAAGGCCCAAGTTTTTCGGTTCTGGAGACCCAGTACTTC.